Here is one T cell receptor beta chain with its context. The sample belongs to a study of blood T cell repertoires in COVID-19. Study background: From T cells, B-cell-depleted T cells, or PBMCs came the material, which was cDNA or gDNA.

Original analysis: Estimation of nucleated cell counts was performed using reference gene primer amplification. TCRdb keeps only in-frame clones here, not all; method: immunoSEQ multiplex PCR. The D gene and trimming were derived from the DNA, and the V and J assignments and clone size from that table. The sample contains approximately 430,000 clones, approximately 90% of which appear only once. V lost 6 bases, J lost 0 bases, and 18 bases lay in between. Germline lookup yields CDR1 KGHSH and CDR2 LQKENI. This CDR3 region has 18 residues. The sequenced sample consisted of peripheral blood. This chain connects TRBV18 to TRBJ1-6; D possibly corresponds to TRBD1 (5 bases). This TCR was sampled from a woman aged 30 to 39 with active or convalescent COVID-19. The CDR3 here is CASSSRGGESSYNSPLHF. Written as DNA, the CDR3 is TGTGCCAGCTCCTCAAGGGGCGGTGAGAGCTCCTATAATTCACCCCTCCACTTT.